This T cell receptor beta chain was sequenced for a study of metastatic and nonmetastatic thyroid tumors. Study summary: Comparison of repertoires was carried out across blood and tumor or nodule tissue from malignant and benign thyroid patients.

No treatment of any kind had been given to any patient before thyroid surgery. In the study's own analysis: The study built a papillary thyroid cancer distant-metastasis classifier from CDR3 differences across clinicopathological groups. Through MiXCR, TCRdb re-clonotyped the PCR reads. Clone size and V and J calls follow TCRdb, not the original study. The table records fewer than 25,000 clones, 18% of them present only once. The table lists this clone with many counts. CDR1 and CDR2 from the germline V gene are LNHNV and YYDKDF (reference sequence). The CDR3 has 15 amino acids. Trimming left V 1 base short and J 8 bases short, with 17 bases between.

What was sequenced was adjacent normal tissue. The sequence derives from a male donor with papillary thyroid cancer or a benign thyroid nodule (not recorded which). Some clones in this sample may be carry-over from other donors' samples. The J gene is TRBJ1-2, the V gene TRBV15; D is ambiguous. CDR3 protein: CATSRAWSRGEGYTF. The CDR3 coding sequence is TGTGCCACCAGCAGAGCCTGGTCCCGAGGCGAGGGCTACACCTTC.